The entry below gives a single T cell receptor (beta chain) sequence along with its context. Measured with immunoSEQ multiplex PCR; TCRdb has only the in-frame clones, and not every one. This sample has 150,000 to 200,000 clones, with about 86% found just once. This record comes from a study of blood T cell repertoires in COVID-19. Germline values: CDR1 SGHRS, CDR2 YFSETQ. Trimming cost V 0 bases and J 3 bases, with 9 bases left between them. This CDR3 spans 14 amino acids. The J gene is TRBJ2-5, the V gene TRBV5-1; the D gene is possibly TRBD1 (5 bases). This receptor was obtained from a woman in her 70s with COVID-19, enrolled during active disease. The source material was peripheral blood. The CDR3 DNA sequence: TGCGCCAGCAGCTTGGCAGGGTCCAAAGAGACCCAGTACTTC. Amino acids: CASSLAGSKETQYF.